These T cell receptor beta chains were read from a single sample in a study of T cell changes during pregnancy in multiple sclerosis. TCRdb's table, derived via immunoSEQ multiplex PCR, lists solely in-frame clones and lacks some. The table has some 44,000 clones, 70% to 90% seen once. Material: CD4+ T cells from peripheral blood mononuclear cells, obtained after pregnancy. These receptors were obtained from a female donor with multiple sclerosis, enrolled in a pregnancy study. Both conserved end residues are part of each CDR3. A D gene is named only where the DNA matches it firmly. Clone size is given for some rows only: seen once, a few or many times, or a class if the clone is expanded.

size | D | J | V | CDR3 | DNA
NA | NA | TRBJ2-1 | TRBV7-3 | CASSLLGSSYNEQFF | TGTGCCAGCAGCTTACTAGGAAGCTCCTACAATGAGCAGTTCTTC
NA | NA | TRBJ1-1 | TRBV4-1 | CASSHPYRSNTEAFF | TGCGCCAGCAGCCACCCATACCGGTCGAACACTGAAGCTTTCTTT
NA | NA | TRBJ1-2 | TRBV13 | CASSPWRGAKTF | TGTGCCAGCAGCCCATGGCGGGGGGCAAAAACCTTC
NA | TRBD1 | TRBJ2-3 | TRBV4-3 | CASSQEWTGGFADTQYF | TGCGCCAGCAGCCAAGAATGGACAGGGGGCTTTGCAGATACGCAGTATTTT
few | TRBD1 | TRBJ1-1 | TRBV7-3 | CASSTGGRGTEAFF | TGTGCCAGCAGCACAGGGGGAAGGGGCACTGAAGCTTTCTTT
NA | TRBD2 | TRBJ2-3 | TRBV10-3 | CATAPGLSTDTQYF | TGTGCCACCGCGCCGGGACTATCCACAGATACGCAGTATTTT
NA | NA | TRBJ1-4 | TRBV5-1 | CASRQGIGGEKLFF | TGCGCCAGCAGACAGGGAATAGGTGGAGAAAAACTGTTTTTT
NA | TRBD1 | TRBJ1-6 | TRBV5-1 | CASSSFQGADSPLHF | TGCGCCAGCAGCTCCTTCCAGGGGGCTGATTCACCCCTCCACTTT
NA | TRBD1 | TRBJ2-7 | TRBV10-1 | CASSDPGTGAYEQYF | TGCGCCAGCAGTGACCCTGGGACAGGGGCCTACGAGCAGTACTTC
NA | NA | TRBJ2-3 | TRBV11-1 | CASSLQLGTDTQYF | TGTGCCAGCAGCTTACAACTAGGAACAGATACGCAGTATTTT
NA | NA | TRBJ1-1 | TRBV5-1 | CASSTGPSGVTEAFF | TGCGCCAGCAGCACGGGACCCTCGGGGGTTACTGAAGCTTTCTTT
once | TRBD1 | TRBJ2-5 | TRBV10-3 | CAISGGQAQETQYF | TGTGCCATCAGTGGTGGACAGGCCCAAGAGACCCAGTACTTC
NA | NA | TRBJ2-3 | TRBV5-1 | CASSLDHTDTQYF | TGCGCCAGCAGCCTAGACCACACAGATACGCAGTATTTT
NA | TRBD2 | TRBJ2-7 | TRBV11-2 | CASSLGSGGVLEQYF | TGTGCCAGCAGCTTAGGCAGCGGGGGGGTCCTCGAGCAGTACTTC
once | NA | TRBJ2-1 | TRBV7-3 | CASSPTGEAYNEQFF | TGTGCCAGCAGCCCCACCGGGGAAGCCTACAATGAGCAGTTCTTC
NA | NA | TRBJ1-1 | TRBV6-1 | CASSEQQDTEAFF | TGTGCCAGCAGTGAGCAGCAGGACACTGAAGCTTTCTTT
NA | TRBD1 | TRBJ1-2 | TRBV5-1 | CASSDGQGGYGYTF | TGCGCCAGCAGCGACGGACAGGGGGGCTATGGCTACACCTTC